Listed below are T cell receptor beta chains from one sample, sequenced in a study of T cell responses to AZD1222 COVID-19 vaccine. Method: immunoSEQ multiplex PCR; TCRdb's copy keeps in-frame clones and lacks some. This table has some 100,000 clones, 85% to 90% appearing once. Sequenced material: peripheral blood, taken on day 0 of AZD1222 vaccination. The receptors here all came from an adult in good health. The conserved cysteine and the conserved F or W are not part of the CDR3 here. Each record gives: V gene, J gene, CDR3 protein.

v_gene: TRBV4-1
j_gene: TRBJ1-5
CDR3aa: ASSPGTSNQPQH

v_gene: TRBV29-1
j_gene: TRBJ1-1
CDR3aa: SVEDPQGMNTEAF

v_gene: TRBV10-3
j_gene: TRBJ1-1
CDR3aa: AIKGTGPEAF

v_gene: TRBV4-1
j_gene: TRBJ1-2
CDR3aa: ASSQGRAVYGYT

v_gene: TRBV5-6
j_gene: TRBJ1-6
CDR3aa: ASSLTGRNSPLH

v_gene: TRBV7-8
j_gene: TRBJ1-5
CDR3aa: ASSLGQGSQPQH

v_gene: TRBV3-1/TRBV3-2
j_gene: TRBJ2-4
CDR3aa: ASSRTGDTIKNIQY

v_gene: TRBV6-5
j_gene: TRBJ1-1
CDR3aa: ASSYSRVDTEAF

v_gene: TRBV19
j_gene: TRBJ2-3
CDR3aa: ASSSGQGEDTQY

v_gene: TRBV4-2
j_gene: TRBJ2-7
CDR3aa: ASSQDHEITYEQY

v_gene: TRBV27
j_gene: TRBJ1-5
CDR3aa: ASKDGLNQPQH

v_gene: TRBV30
j_gene: TRBJ2-1
CDR3aa: AWTSGLRRPQF

v_gene: TRBV2
j_gene: TRBJ1-2
CDR3aa: ASSLTGEGAGYT

v_gene: TRBV24-1
j_gene: TRBJ2-3
CDR3aa: ATSDPGRGGLTDTQY

v_gene: TRBV11-2
j_gene: TRBJ2-1
CDR3aa: ASSLMFGGGSYNEQF

v_gene: TRBV24-1
j_gene: TRBJ2-7
CDR3aa: ATSEGGSDYEQY